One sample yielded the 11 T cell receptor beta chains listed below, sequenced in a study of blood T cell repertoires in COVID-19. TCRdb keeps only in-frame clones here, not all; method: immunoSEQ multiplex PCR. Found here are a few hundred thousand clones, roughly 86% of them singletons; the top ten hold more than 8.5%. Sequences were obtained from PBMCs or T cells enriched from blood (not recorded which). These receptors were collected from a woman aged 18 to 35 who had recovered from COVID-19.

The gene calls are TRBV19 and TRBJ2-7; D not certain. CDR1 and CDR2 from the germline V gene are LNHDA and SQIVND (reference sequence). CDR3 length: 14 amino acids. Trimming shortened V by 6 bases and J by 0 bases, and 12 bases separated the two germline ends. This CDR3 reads CASSVGGSSYEQYF. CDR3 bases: TGTGCCAGTAGCGTAGGCGGCAGCTCCTACGAGCAGTACTTC.

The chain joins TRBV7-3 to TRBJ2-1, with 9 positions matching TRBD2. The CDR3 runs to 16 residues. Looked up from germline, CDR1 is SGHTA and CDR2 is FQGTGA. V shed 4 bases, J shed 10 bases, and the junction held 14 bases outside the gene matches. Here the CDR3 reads CASSSLGAGGRLEQFF. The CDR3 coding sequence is TGTGCCAGCAGCTCCCTCGGGGCGGGGGGGCGTCTGGAGCAGTTCTTC.

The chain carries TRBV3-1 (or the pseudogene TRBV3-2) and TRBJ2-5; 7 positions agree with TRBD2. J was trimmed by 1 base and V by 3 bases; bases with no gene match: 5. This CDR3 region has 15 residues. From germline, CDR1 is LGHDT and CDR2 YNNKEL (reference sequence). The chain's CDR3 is CASSQTSGVQETQYF. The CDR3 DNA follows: TGTGCCAGCAGCCAGACAAGCGGGGTCCAAGAGACCCAGTACTTC.

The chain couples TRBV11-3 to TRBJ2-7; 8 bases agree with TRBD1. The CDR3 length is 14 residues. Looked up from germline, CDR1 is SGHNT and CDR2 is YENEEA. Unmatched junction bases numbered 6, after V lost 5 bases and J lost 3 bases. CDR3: CASSPGTGGYEQYF. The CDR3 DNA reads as TGTGCCAGCAGCCCAGGGACAGGTGGCTACGAGCAGTACTTC. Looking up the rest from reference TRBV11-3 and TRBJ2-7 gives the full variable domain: EAGVVQSPRYKIIEKKQPVAFWCNPISGHNTLYWYLQNLGQGPELLIRYENEEAVDDSQLPKDRFSAERLKGVDSTLKIQPAELGDSAVYLCASSPGTGGYEQYFGPGTRLTVT.

In nucleotides, the CDR3 is TGTGCCAGCAGTTTGCAGGGTGGGTCGGACAGGATATCGAACTATGGCTACACCTTC. It is translated as CASSLQGGSDRISNYGYTF. The chain carries TRBV27 and TRBJ1-2; 7 bases map to TRBD1. Germline CDR1 reads MNHEY; CDR2 reads SMNVEV (reference sequence). The V and J ends lost 3 bases and 2 bases, in that order; junction bases with no gene match: 18. The CDR3 spans 19 residues.

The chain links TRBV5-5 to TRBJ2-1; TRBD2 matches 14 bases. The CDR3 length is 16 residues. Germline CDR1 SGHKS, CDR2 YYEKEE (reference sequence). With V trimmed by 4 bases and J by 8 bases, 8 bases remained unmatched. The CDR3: CASSIGTSGRYYEQFF. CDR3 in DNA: TGTGCCAGCAGCATTGGGACTAGCGGGAGATATTATGAGCAGTTCTTC.

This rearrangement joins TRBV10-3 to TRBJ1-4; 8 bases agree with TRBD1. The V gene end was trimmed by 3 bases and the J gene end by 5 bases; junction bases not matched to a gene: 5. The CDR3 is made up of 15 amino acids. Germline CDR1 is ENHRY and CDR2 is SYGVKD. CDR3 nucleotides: TGTGCCATCAGTGATCCGGGACAGGAAAATGAAAAACTGTTTTTT. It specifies CAISDPGQENEKLFF.

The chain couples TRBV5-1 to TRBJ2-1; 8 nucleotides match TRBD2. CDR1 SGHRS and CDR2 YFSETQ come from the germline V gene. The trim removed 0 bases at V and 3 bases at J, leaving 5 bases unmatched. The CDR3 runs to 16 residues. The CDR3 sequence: CASSLGAGRGYNEQFF. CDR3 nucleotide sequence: TGCGCCAGCAGCTTGGGGGCCGGGAGGGGCTACAATGAGCAGTTCTTC.

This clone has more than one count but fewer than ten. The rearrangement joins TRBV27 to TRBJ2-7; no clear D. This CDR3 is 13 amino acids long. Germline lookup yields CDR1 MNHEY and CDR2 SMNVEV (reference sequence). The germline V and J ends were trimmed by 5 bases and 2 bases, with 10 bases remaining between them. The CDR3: CASSPGSPYEQYF. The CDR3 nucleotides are TGTGCCAGCAGTCCCGGGTCCCCCTACGAGCAGTACTTC.

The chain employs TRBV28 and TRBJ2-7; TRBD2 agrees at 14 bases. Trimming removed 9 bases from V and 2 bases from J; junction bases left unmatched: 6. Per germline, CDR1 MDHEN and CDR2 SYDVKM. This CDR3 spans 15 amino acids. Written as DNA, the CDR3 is TGTGCCAGTGGGACTAGCGGGAGTTCGACCTACGAGCAGTACTTC. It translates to CASGTSGSSTYEQYF.

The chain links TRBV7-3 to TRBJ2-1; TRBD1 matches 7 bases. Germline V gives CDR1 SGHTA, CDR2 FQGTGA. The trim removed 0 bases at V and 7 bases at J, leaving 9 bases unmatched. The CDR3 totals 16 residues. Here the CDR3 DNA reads TGTGCCAGCAGCTTAACTCCCCGACAGGGTACGAATGAGCAGTTCTTC. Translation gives CASSLTPRQGTNEQFF.